This T cell receptor beta chain emerged from a study of CD8 T cells in Susac syndrome. Regarding this clonotype: The antigen is not known.

Findings and limits, study-wide: In Susac syndrome, CD8+ expansion was highest in TEMRA and active disease.

TCR beta was sequenced from blood CD8+ and CD4+ T cells. RNA in amounts of roughly 0.5 to 1 ug was reverse transcribed with random hexamers. TCRdb ran MiXCR on the immunoSEQ multiplex PCR reads and lists one entry per CDR3 protein. Seen here are tens of thousands of distinct CDR3 sequences, 96% observed once, and the top ten hold roughly 0.68%. The sample consisted of CD8+ T cells from PBMCs. This sequence was found in a human donor with Susac syndrome.

The CDR3 coding sequence is TGTGCCAGCAGCGTCCCAGGGGGCGGGGTTCATGGCTACACCTTC. Translating gives CASSVPGGGVHGYTF. The rearrangement links TRBV11-2 to TRBJ1-2; the match to TRBD1 covers 8 bases. Germline CDR1 and CDR2: SGHAT and FQNNGV. The CDR3 is 15 residues long. The trim removed 5 bases at V and 6 bases at J, leaving 11 bases unmatched. The full variable domain, with the rest looked up from reference TRBV11-2 and TRBJ1-2, is EAGVAQSPRYKIIEKRQSVAFWCNPISGHATLYWYQQILGQGPKLLIQFQNNGVVDDSQLPKDRFSAERLKGVDSTLKIQPAKLEDSAVYLCASSVPGGGVHGYTFGSGTRLTVV.